Following are 2 T cell receptor beta chains from one sample sequenced in a study of blood T cell repertoires in COVID-19. The assay was immunoSEQ multiplex PCR, and TCRdb's table has in-frame clones only and misses some. Of about 290,000 clones listed, 89% are singletons. Sequencing was performed on peripheral blood. Receptor source: a woman in her forties who had recovered from COVID-19.

V usage is TRBV3-1 (or the pseudogene TRBV3-2) and J usage is TRBJ2-1; weak D call: TRBD2 (5 bases). The CDR3 has 18 amino acids. V lost 1 base and J lost 9, with 25 bases in between. From germline, CDR1 is LGHDT and CDR2 YNNKEL (reference sequence). The CDR3 sequence is CASSQGQDSQGLLGEQFF. CDR3 DNA: TGTGCCAGCAGCCAAGGCCAGGACTCCCAAGGTTTACTTGGTGAGCAGTTCTTC.

The gene calls are TRBV7-2 and TRBJ2-3; 10 bases agree with TRBD2. V lost 5 bases and J lost 6; bases outside the gene matches: 8. The CDR3 covers 15 residues. Germline V CDR1 and CDR2: SGHTA, FQGNSA. CDR3 nucleotides: TGTGCCAGCAGCAGGTCTAGCGGGAGAGGGGATACGCAGTATTTT. Its protein is CASSRSSGRGDTQYF.